Shown below are 16 T cell receptor beta chains from a single sample sequenced in a study of control samples from healthy donors and cancer patients (dated by TCRdb to 2019 to 2021). Libraries were built with the immunoSEQ multiplex PCR assay. TCRdb took over this immuneACCESS table, retaining in-frame rearrangements with V and J assigned. Such tables are incomplete; in checked studies, under half of the missing clones stem from an unresolved V gene, and the remainder is unexplained. This sample holds 150,000 or so clones; 88% were observed only once. Approximately 1.6% of the sample is in the top ten clones. The sequenced material came from blood. The receptors come from a man aged 18 to 29 in good health.

V is TRBV7-3 and J is TRBJ2-5; 11 bases fit TRBD1. Germline loops: CDR1 SGHTA, CDR2 FQGTGA. CDR3 length: 15 amino acids. The ends lost 6 bases at V and 3 bases at J; junction bases unmatched: 6. In DNA, the CDR3 is TGTGCCAGCAGACCCCCGGGACAGGGGGAAGAGACCCAGTACTTC. Its protein is CASRPPGQGEETQYF.

The chain joins TRBV30 to TRBJ2-7, with TRBD1 as a possible D gene (6 bases). Trimming shortened V by 4 bases and J by 7 bases, and 20 bases separated the two germline ends. The CDR3 is made up of 14 amino acids. Germline V gene lookup returns CDR1 GTSNPN and CDR2 SVGIG (reference sequence). The CDR3 region has the DNA TGTGCCTGGACTGGGGGCAATCTCCCTAAAGAGCAGTACTTC. It codes for CAWTGGNLPKEQYF.

This CDR3 is CASRGQGSYNEQFF. The CDR3 coding sequence is TGTGCCAGCAGAGGACAGGGGAGCTACAATGAGCAGTTCTTC. The chain links TRBV25-1 to TRBJ2-1, with TRBD1 identical over 9 bases. Germline-derived CDR1 and CDR2 are MGHDK and SYGVNS. V dropped 6 bases and J dropped 3; count of bases not matched to a gene: 3. The CDR3 covers 14 residues. Together with reference TRBV25-1 and TRBJ2-1, the CDR3 gives the full variable domain: EADIYQTPRYLVIGTGKKITLECSQTMGHDKMYWYQQDPGMELHLIHYSYGVNSTEKGDLSSESTVSRIRTEHFPLTLESARPSHTSQYLCASRGQGSYNEQFFGPGTRLTVL.

The CDR3 is CASSTPVTAGNTIYF. CDR3 DNA: TGTGCCAGCAGTACCCCGGTTACAGCGGGAAACACCATATATTTT. The chain uses TRBV7-9 and TRBJ1-3; D call uncertain. CDR3 length equals 15 residues. V was trimmed by 6 bases and J by 4 bases, leaving 16 bases between them. Germline V CDR1 and CDR2: SEHNR, FQNEAQ (reference sequence).

The chain joins TRBV9 to TRBJ1-6, with TRBD1 as a possible D gene (5 bases). This CDR3 contains 16 residues. V lost 4 bases and J lost 7, with 18 bases in between. Germline V gene sequence: CDR1 SGDLS, CDR2 YYNGEE. The CDR3 nucleotides are TGTGCCAGCAGCAACCGGGGCGAAGGCGGCAATTCACCCCTCCACTTT. Translation gives CASSNRGEGGNSPLHF.

The chain recombines TRBV4-1 with TRBJ1-6; 9 bases fit TRBD1. J gave up 0 bases and V 3 bases, and 9 bases lay outside the gene matches. Germline-derived CDR1 and CDR2 are MGHRA and YSYEKL. This CDR3 has 19 amino acids. In DNA form, the CDR3 reads TGCGCCAGCAGCCAGATTCCTGGGACAGGGAGCTCCTATAATTCACCCCTCCACTTT. Translating it yields CASSQIPGTGSSYNSPLHF.

The chain couples TRBV7-2 to TRBJ2-6, with D possibly being TRBD1 (6 bases). CDR3 size: 15 residues. Germline CDR1 SGHTA, CDR2 FQGNSA. With 4 bases removed from V and 4 bases from J, the gap between germline ends came to 11 bases. The CDR3 DNA is TGTGCCAGCAGCTCAGGGGTGAGGGGGGCCAACGTCCTGACTTTC. It encodes CASSSGVRGANVLTF. Based on the CDR3 plus reference TRBV7-2 and TRBJ2-6, the full variable domain is GAGVSQSPSNKVTEKGKDVELRCDPISGHTALYWYRQSLGQGLEFLIYFQGNSAPDKSGLPSDRFSAERTGGSVSTLTIQRTQQEDSAVYLCASSSGVRGANVLTFGAGSRLTVL.

V is TRBV29-1 and J is TRBJ1-4; D gene unclear. V was clipped by 1 base and J by 7 bases, with 10 bases between them. This CDR3 spans 13 amino acids. Germline CDR1 is SQVTM and CDR2 is ANQGSEA. CDR3 residues: CSVEVGRGEKLFF. CDR3 DNA sequence: TGCAGCGTTGAAGTAGGGCGAGGTGAAAAACTGTTTTTT.

The chain joins TRBV6-6 to TRBJ2-1; possibly TRBD1 for D (5 bases). Germline CDR1 and CDR2: MNHNY and SVGAGI (reference sequence). V lost 6 bases and J 9 bases, leaving 15 bases between the germline ends. The length of the CDR3 is 13 residues. The CDR3: CASRTRVSSEQFF. In DNA, the CDR3 is TGTGCCAGCAGGACCAGGGTGTCCAGTGAGCAGTTCTTC.

J is TRBJ2-7 and V is TRBV27, with TRBD1 identical over 7 bases. The CDR3 has 14 residues. V was clipped by 6 bases and J by 2 bases; unmatched bases: 7. Looked up from germline, CDR1 is MNHEY and CDR2 is SMNVEV (reference sequence). The CDR3 region has the DNA TGTGCCAGCAGCAGGGGGACAGAACCCTACGAGCAGTACTTC. This translates into CASSRGTEPYEQYF.

The J gene is TRBJ2-5, the V gene TRBV5-5; TRBD1 aligns across 7 bases. The CDR3 has 14 residues. Germline-derived CDR1 and CDR2 are SGHKS and YYEKEE (reference sequence). The junction had 11 bases not matched to a gene; V was cut back by 7 bases and J by 5 bases. CDR3 sequence (DNA): TGTGCCAGCCAAATGGTGGCAGGGGGTGAGACCCAGTACTTC. Amino acids: CASQMVAGGETQYF. The full variable domain, its missing parts supplied by reference TRBV5-5 and TRBJ2-5, is DAGVTQSPTHLIKTRGQQVTLRCSPISGHKSVSWYQQVLGQGPQFIFQYYEKEERGRGNFPDRFSARQFPNYSSELNVNALLLGDSALYLCASQMVAGGETQYFGPGTRLLVL.

The chain has TRBV6-5 and TRBJ2-3, with 7 bases identical to TRBD1. Germline lookup yields CDR1 MNHEY and CDR2 SVGAGI. This CDR3 region has 14 residues. V gave up 5 bases and J gave up 2 bases; unmatched junction bases: 4. CDR3 sequence: CASSPGQPTDTQYF. Written as DNA, the CDR3 is TGTGCCAGCAGTCCGGGACAGCCCACAGATACGCAGTATTTT.

This clone has a handful of counts. This chain links TRBV5-1 with TRBJ1-1, with D tentatively TRBD1 (5 bases). The CDR3 is 15 residues long. V gave up 0 bases and J gave up 2 bases, with 11 bases separating them. Germline V gives CDR1 SGHRS, CDR2 YFSETQ. The CDR3 protein is CASSLGHQGNTEAFF. The CDR3 DNA reads TGCGCCAGCAGCTTGGGACATCAGGGTAACACTGAAGCTTTCTTT.

This chain joins TRBV28 and TRBJ2-3, with TRBD2 matching 9 bases. Germline V gene sequence: CDR1 MDHEN, CDR2 SYDVKM. V lost 5 bases to trimming and J lost 5 bases; unmatched junction nucleotides: 8. This CDR3 comprises 15 residues. DNA for the CDR3: TGTGCCAGCAGTAGGGATGGCGGGGGGGGAGATACGCAGTATTTT. It is translated as CASSRDGGGGDTQYF. The whole variable domain, filled in from reference TRBV28 and TRBJ2-3, reads DVKVTQSSRYLVKRTGEKVFLECVQDMDHENMFWYRQDPGLGLRLIYFSYDVKMKEKGDIPEGYSVSREKKERFSLILESASTNQTSMYLCASSRDGGGGDTQYFGPGTRLTVL.

The chain recombines TRBV15 with TRBJ2-6; perhaps TRBD2 as D (5 bases). Germline V gene sequence: CDR1 LNHNV, CDR2 YYDKDF (reference sequence). V lost 8 bases and J lost 0, with 5 bases in between. There are 13 residues in the CDR3. The CDR3 loop reads CATRGSGANVLTF. CDR3 sequence (DNA): TGTGCCACCCGGGGCTCTGGGGCCAACGTCCTGACTTTC.

J is TRBJ1-1 and V is TRBV28; D is ambiguous. Germline values: CDR1 MDHEN, CDR2 SYDVKM. The ends were cut back, 3 bases at V and 1 base at J, with 9 bases in the middle. The CDR3 sequence is 14 residues long. The CDR3 nucleotides are TGTGCCAGCAGTTTGAGTGGAGAGAACACTGAAGCTTTCTTT. Protein: CASSLSGENTEAFF.